These 32 T cell receptor beta chains were all obtained from the same sample, sequenced in a study of T cells in Graves' hyperthyroidism and ophthalmopathy. The CDR3 regions of TCR beta were amplified from RNA transcripts. Researchers ran a first-round RT-PCR on the TCR CDR3 using the HTBI primer set. TCRdb reprocessed the multiplex PCR reads with MiXCR, giving one entry per CDR3 protein. The data contain approximately 570,000 distinct CDR3 sequences, 15% to 20% of them singletons. The sample comprised blood. These receptors all come from a man aged 40-49 years with Graves' ophthalmopathy.

The genes are TRBV9 and TRBJ2-2; 9 nucleotides line up with TRBD1. V shed 3 bases, J shed 4 bases, and the junction held 7 bases outside the gene matches. This CDR3 has 16 amino acids. Germline V lookup: CDR1 SGDLS, CDR2 YYNGEE. The CDR3 spells CASSAPGQGRTGELFF. The CDR3 region has the DNA TGTGCCAGCAGCGCACCGGGACAGGGCCGCACCGGGGAGCTGTTTTTT.

V is TRBV20-1 and J is TRBJ2-7; possibly TRBD1 for D (5 bases). CDR1 DFQATT and CDR2 SNEGSKA come from the germline V gene (reference sequence). The CDR3 runs to 14 residues. Trimming shortened V by 5 bases and J by 6 bases, and 20 bases separated the two germline ends. CDR3 coding DNA: TGCAGTGCTGTCCGGCCAGGGCCCTTACGCGAGCAGTACTTC. Its protein is CSAVRPGPLREQYF.

The J gene is TRBJ2-3, the V gene TRBV5-1, with 11 bases lining up with TRBD2. V was pared by 4 bases and J by 5 bases, with 6 bases of the junction left unmatched. The CDR3 consists of 15 residues. The germline gives CDR1 SGHRS, CDR2 YFSETQ. CDR3 nucleotides: TGCGCCAGCAGCAGATCCGGGACTAGCGGAGATACGCAGTATTTT. The encoded protein is CASSRSGTSGDTQYF.

The rearrangement links TRBV5-1 to TRBJ2-1; 9 bases map to TRBD1. CDR1 and CDR2 from the germline V gene are SGHRS and YFSETQ. The V segment lost 4 bases and the J segment 8 bases; nucleotides outside the gene matches: 7. The CDR3 extends over 14 amino acids. The DNA for the CDR3 is TGCGCCAGCAGCGGGCGGGACAGGGTCCATGAGCAGTTCTTC. Its translation: CASSGRDRVHEQFF.

This chain links TRBV27 with TRBJ1-2, with D hard to call. CDR1 and CDR2 from the germline V gene are MNHEY and SMNVEV (reference sequence). CDR3 length: 13 residues. V lost 4 bases, J lost 8 bases, and 14 bases lay in between. CDR3 sequence: CASSSVGAGGYTF. CDR3 nucleotides: TGTGCCAGCAGTTCAGTTGGTGCCGGGGGCTACACCTTC.

The sample holds many counts of this clonotype. This chain joins TRBV18 and TRBJ1-2, with 7 bases aligning to TRBD1. Losses at the gene ends were 4 bases for V and 1 base for J; bases not matched to a gene: 6. Per germline, CDR1 KGHSH and CDR2 LQKENI. This CDR3 has 15 amino acids. The CDR3 DNA reads as TGTGCCAGCTCACGTACCCGGGACAGTAACTATGGCTACACCTTC. Translation: CASSRTRDSNYGYTF.

This clonotype was seen repeatedly, ten times or more. This chain links TRBV20-1 with TRBJ2-3; TRBD1 is a possible D gene (5 bases). Germline CDR1 DFQATT, CDR2 SNEGSKA (reference sequence). V was clipped by 5 bases and J by 4 bases, with 16 bases between them. The CDR3 runs 14 residues. The CDR3 loop reads CSALLPPRADTQYF. The CDR3 nucleotides are TGCAGTGCTCTATTGCCCCCCAGGGCAGATACGCAGTATTTT.

The chain combines TRBV4-1 with TRBJ1-4; no definite D call. V was pared by 0 bases and J by 0 bases, with 2 bases between. CDR1 and CDR2 (germline): MGHRA, YSYEKL. The CDR3 is 14 amino acids. The CDR3 sequence is CASSQDSTNEKLFF. CDR3 coding DNA: TGCGCCAGCAGCCAAGACTCAACTAATGAAAAACTGTTTTTT.

This clonotype was counted ten times or more. The chain links TRBV7-6 to TRBJ2-1; no firm D call. V dropped 5 bases and J dropped 3 bases, with 5 bases sitting between them. Germline CDR1 and CDR2: SGHVS and FNYEAQ. This CDR3 is built from 12 residues. Written as DNA, the CDR3 is TGTGCCAGCAGCGTTGACTACAATGAGCAGTTCTTC. It encodes CASSVDYNEQFF.

The V and J genes are TRBV7-9 and TRBJ2-7; the match to TRBD1 covers 7 bases. This CDR3 region has 17 residues. V trimming: 5 bases; J trimming: 2 bases; junction bases outside the gene matches: 15. The germline CDR1 and CDR2 sequences are SEHNR and FQNEAQ (reference sequence). CDR3: CASSPTPGQKYPYEQYF. The CDR3 DNA reads as TGTGCCAGCAGCCCAACTCCGGGACAGAAGTACCCCTACGAGCAGTACTTC. Looking up the rest from reference TRBV7-9 and TRBJ2-7 gives the full variable domain: DTGVSQNPRHKITKRGQNVTFRCDPISEHNRLYWYRQTLGQGPEFLTYFQNEAQLEKSRLLSDRFSAERPKGSFSTLEIQRTEQGDSAMYLCASSPTPGQKYPYEQYFGPGTRLTVT.

Many counts were recorded for this clonotype. The chain links TRBV5-1 to TRBJ2-1; possibly TRBD1 for D (7 bases). The ends were cut back, 6 bases at V and 8 bases at J, with 24 bases in the middle. Germline-derived CDR1 and CDR2 are SGHRS and YFSETQ. The CDR3 has 16 amino acids. The CDR3 reads CASTFGAGPQGDEQFF. The DNA of the CDR3 is TGCGCCAGCACCTTTGGAGCGGGCCCCCAGGGGGATGAGCAGTTCTTC. The full variable domain, its missing parts supplied by reference TRBV5-1 and TRBJ2-1, is KAGVTQTPRYLIKTRGQQVTLSCSPISGHRSVSWYQQTPGQGLQFLFEYFSETQRNKGNFPGRFSGRQFSNSRSEMNVSTLELGDSALYLCASTFGAGPQGDEQFFGPGTRLTVL.

This clonotype was seen more than once but under ten times. The chain has TRBV5-1 and TRBJ2-7, with TRBD1 as a possible D gene (6 bases). The CDR3 runs 14 residues. Trimming removed 2 bases at V and 0 bases at J, with 9 bases between. Germline-derived CDR1 and CDR2 are SGHRS and YFSETQ. CDR3 DNA: TGCGCCAGCAGCTTAGGGACATTCTCCTACGAGCAGTACTTC. It encodes CASSLGTFSYEQYF. The variable domain in full, completed from reference TRBV5-1 and TRBJ2-7, reads KAGVTQTPRYLIKTRGQQVTLSCSPISGHRSVSWYQQTPGQGLQFLFEYFSETQRNKGNFPGRFSGRQFSNSRSEMNVSTLELGDSALYLCASSLGTFSYEQYFGPGTRLTVT.

V usage is TRBV5-1 and J usage is TRBJ2-6; TRBD1 matches at 7 bases. The J segment lost 2 bases and the V segment lost 2 bases, leaving 7 bases of the junction unmatched. CDR1 and CDR2 from the germline V gene are SGHRS and YFSETQ. The CDR3 is made up of 17 amino acids. CDR3 amino acids: CASSLRTGATGANVLTF. As DNA, the CDR3 is TGCGCCAGCAGCTTAAGGACAGGCGCGACTGGGGCCAACGTCCTGACTTTC.

This clonotype was recorded once. The rearrangement links TRBV28 to TRBJ2-3; D ambiguous. CDR3 size: 16 residues. V lost 6 bases and J lost 0, with 16 bases in between. Germline V lookup: CDR1 MDHEN, CDR2 SYDVKM. The CDR3: CASSSGWNSSTDTQYF. CDR3 nucleotides: TGTGCCAGCAGCTCTGGGTGGAATTCTAGCACAGATACGCAGTATTTT.

This clonotype was seen ten or more times. The chain combines TRBV12-3 or TRBV12-4 with TRBJ1-5; D possibly corresponds to TRBD1 (6 bases). Trimming shortened V by 6 bases and J by 7 bases, and 22 bases separated the two germline ends. The CDR3 is 16 amino acids. CDR3 protein: CASSTSGGAPGQPQHF. As DNA, the CDR3 is TGTGCCAGCAGCACAAGCGGGGGGGCGCCAGGGCAGCCCCAGCATTTT.

This clonotype was detected many times. The CDR3 loop reads CASSLAQVAANYEQYF. As DNA, the CDR3 is TGCGCCAGCAGCTTGGCCCAGGTAGCGGCCAACTACGAGCAGTACTTC. This chain uses TRBV5-1 with TRBJ2-7, with a possible D match to TRBD2 (6 bases). This CDR3 is built from 16 residues. Germline V gives CDR1 SGHRS, CDR2 YFSETQ. The ends were cut back, 0 bases at V and 3 bases at J, with 16 bases in the middle.

J is TRBJ2-1 and V is TRBV4-3; 8 bases match TRBD2. V dropped 4 bases and J dropped 5; count of bases not matched to a gene: 16. Germline V CDR1 and CDR2: LGHNA, YSLEER. CDR3 length: 18 residues. CDR3 DNA sequence: TGCGCCAGCAGCCCCCGGTCCCTAACTAGCGGAACTAACAATGAGCAGTTCTTC. Translating it yields CASSPRSLTSGTNNEQFF.

Ten or more counts support this clonotype. The J gene is TRBJ2-3, the V gene TRBV7-8; 15 nucleotides align to TRBD2. Germline loops: CDR1 SGHVS, CDR2 FQNEAQ. The CDR3 totals 17 residues. The V gene end was trimmed by 4 bases and the J gene end by 2 bases; junction bases not matched to a gene: 4. The CDR3: CASSSGTSGRLTDTQYF. CDR3 nucleotide sequence: TGTGCCAGCAGCTCAGGGACTAGCGGGAGGCTCACAGATACGCAGTATTTT.

The chain uses TRBV6-2 or TRBV6-3 and TRBJ2-5; D possibly corresponds to TRBD1 (6 bases). The V and J ends lost 5 bases and 3 bases respectively, with 13 bases between them. Germline loops: CDR1 MNHEY, CDR2 SVGEGT. This CDR3 contains 14 residues. Written as DNA, the CDR3 is TGTGCCAGCAGTAGGGGGACAACCAAAGAGACCCAGTACTTC. Amino acids: CASSRGTTKETQYF.

This clonotype was observed at least ten times. V and J are TRBV2 and TRBJ2-5; D is uncertain. Germline loops: CDR1 SNHLY, CDR2 FYNNEI. Between the trimmed V and J ends, which lost 7 bases and 2 bases, there was a span of 11 bases. This CDR3 has 13 residues. CDR3 sequence reads: CASTRRPQETQYF. The CDR3 DNA reads as TGTGCCAGCACCCGACGACCACAAGAGACCCAGTACTTC.

The rearrangement uses TRBV2 and TRBJ1-1; D gene unclear. With 5 bases removed from V and 1 base from J, the gap between germline ends came to 11 bases. The CDR3 loop spans 14 amino acids. The germline V gene has CDR1 SNHLY and CDR2 FYNNEI. CDR3 nucleotide sequence: TGTGCCAGCAGTTCCATTGAGGGGAACACTGAAGCTTTCTTT. This encodes CASSSIEGNTEAFF.

This clonotype turned up a few times. This chain connects TRBV27 to TRBJ1-1; D not resolved. V shed 6 bases and J shed 5 bases, with 16 bases lying between them. The CDR3 contains 14 residues. The germline CDR1 and CDR2 sequences are MNHEY and SMNVEV (reference sequence). CDR3 amino acids: CASRKIGPNTEAFF. In nucleotides, the CDR3 is TGTGCCAGCAGAAAAATAGGGCCTAATACTGAAGCTTTCTTT.

This clonotype has just a few counts. The chain is built from TRBV18 and TRBJ1-2; 9 bases map to TRBD1. Germline-derived CDR1 and CDR2 are KGHSH and LQKENI. The V and J ends lost 5 bases and 7 bases, in that order; junction bases with no gene match: 8. The CDR3 length is 14 residues. Written as DNA, the CDR3 is TGTGCCAGCTCAAATACCGGGACAGGGTTTGGCTACACCTTC. Amino acids: CASSNTGTGFGYTF.

This sequence joins TRBV7-3 and TRBJ1-2; possibly TRBD1 for D (6 bases). Trimming took off 5 bases at V and 7 bases at J, with 14 bases between the two ends. Germline loops: CDR1 SGHTA, CDR2 FQGTGA. This CDR3 is 13 amino acids long. The CDR3 region has the DNA TGTGCCAGCAGCGGGGATTACAGGGTTGGCTACACCTTC. Its translation: CASSGDYRVGYTF.

The V call is TRBV7-3, the J call TRBJ2-1; TRBD2 aligns across 8 bases. Germline assignment: CDR1 SGHTA and CDR2 FQGTGA. Losses at the gene ends were 3 bases for V and 10 bases for J; bases not matched to a gene: 8. The CDR3 loop spans 14 amino acids. CDR3 DNA sequence: TGTGCCAGCAGCTTTAGCGGGAATCAAGGCGAGCAGTTCTTC. It yields the protein CASSFSGNQGEQFF.

The chain carries TRBV2 and TRBJ2-2; D remains unclear. From germline, CDR1 is SNHLY and CDR2 FYNNEI. V gave up 3 bases and J gave up 4 bases, with 9 bases separating them. The CDR3 has 14 amino acids. CDR3 sequence reads: CASSEARTTGELFF. CDR3 sequence (DNA): TGTGCCAGCAGTGAGGCAAGAACCACCGGGGAGCTGTTTTTT.

This clonotype was counted many times. The chain is built from TRBV7-2 and TRBJ2-7; the D is unclear. This CDR3 region has 15 residues. Trimming shortened V by 3 bases and J by 9 bases, and 21 bases separated the two germline ends. Germline CDR1 SGHTA, CDR2 FQGNSA. CDR3: CASSFRSQDSTGQYF. CDR3 nucleotide sequence: TGTGCCAGCAGCTTCCGCTCACAAGACTCAACGGGGCAGTACTTC. The full variable domain, its missing parts supplied by reference TRBV7-2 and TRBJ2-7, is GAGVSQSPSNKVTEKGKDVELRCDPISGHTALYWYRQSLGQGLEFLIYFQGNSAPDKSGLPSDRFSAERTGGSVSTLTIQRTQQEDSAVYLCASSFRSQDSTGQYFGPGTRLTVT.

The gene calls are TRBV24-1 and TRBJ2-3; D gene uncertain. The CDR3 totals 14 residues. V was trimmed by 6 bases and J by 6 bases, leaving 15 bases between them. CDR1 is KGHDR, CDR2 SFDVKD, per germline. CDR3 DNA: TGTGCCACCAGTCCAAGCCTACTTGGGGATACGCAGTATTTT. As protein: CATSPSLLGDTQYF.

The chain has TRBV2 and TRBJ2-4; D not certain. The V end lost 4 bases, the J end lost 0 bases, and 10 bases lay between the germline ends. The CDR3 is made up of 15 amino acids. Germline assignment: CDR1 SNHLY and CDR2 FYNNEI. CDR3 region: CASSGSRLAKNIQYF. CDR3 in DNA: TGTGCCAGCAGTGGTTCAAGACTAGCCAAAAACATTCAGTACTTC.

The table lists this clonotype with many counts. The genes are TRBV12-3 or TRBV12-4 and TRBJ1-1; D is unclear. V was pared by 5 bases and J by 4 bases, with 14 bases between. The CDR3 covers 14 residues. CDR3 sequence reads: CASSLFRSSTEAFF. The DNA of the CDR3 is TGTGCCAGCAGTCTCTTCCGGTCGAGCACTGAAGCTTTCTTT.

This clonotype was detected ten times or more. This chain's CDR3 is CASSPLKSSLGNTEAFF. As DNA, the CDR3 is TGTGCCAGCTCACCACTGAAATCCAGTCTGGGAAACACTGAAGCTTTCTTT. The chain recombines TRBV18 with TRBJ1-1; D ambiguous. Germline assignment: CDR1 KGHSH and CDR2 LQKENI. The CDR3 spans 17 residues. The germline V and J ends were trimmed by 1 base and 2 bases, with 17 bases remaining between them.

There are a few counts of this clonotype. V gene TRBV18 combines with J gene TRBJ2-7; 8 nucleotides agree with TRBD2. The V and J ends lost 2 bases and 6 bases, in that order; junction bases with no gene match: 9. The length of the CDR3 is 15 residues. The germline V gene encodes CDR1 KGHSH and CDR2 LQKENI. The CDR3 coding sequence is TGTGCCAGCTCACCATTAGGGACTAGAGGGTTCGAGCAGTACTTC. This codes for CASSPLGTRGFEQYF.